This is a list of T cell receptor beta chains from one sample in a study of CD8+ T cells in alopecia areata. Profiled with immunoSEQ multiplex PCR; TCRdb holds only in-frame clones, not every one. Of roughly 200,000 clones listed, around three fifths are singletons. Sequences were derived from CD8+ T cells sorted from blood, sampled at week 24, from a patient treated with tofacitinib. The receptors here all came from a human donor with alopecia areata. The CDR3 runs from the conserved cysteine through the conserved F or W. The order of the fields is V gene, D gene, J gene, clone size, CDR3 protein, CDR3 DNA. A D gene is named only where the DNA matches it firmly. Rows give clone size only sometimes, using once, few, many, or a class for an expanded clone.

TRBV7-2	.	TRBJ2-3	.	CAIGGGAIDTQYF	TGTGCCATCGGAGGGGGGGCTATCGATACGCAGTATTTT
TRBV7-9	.	TRBJ1-1	.	CASSLILVGEAFF	TGTGCCAGCAGCTTAATTCTGGTTGGTGAAGCTTTCTTT
TRBV7-6	TRBD1	TRBJ2-1	few	CASSLRGNSYNEQFF	TGTGCCAGCAGCCTCAGGGGGAATTCCTACAATGAGCAGTTCTTC
TRBV30	TRBD1	TRBJ1-1	few	CAWSGGTDLFF	TGTGCCTGGAGCGGGGGGACAGACTTGTTCTTT
TRBV4-1	TRBD1	TRBJ1-1	.	CASSQVGDRGDTEAFF	TGCGCCAGCAGCCAGGTGGGGGACAGGGGGGACACTGAAGCTTTCTTT
TRBV29-1	.	TRBJ2-1	few	CSVGLSYNEQFF	TGCAGCGTAGGACTCTCCTACAATGAGCAGTTCTTC
TRBV7-9	.	TRBJ1-5	.	CASSSGAGGNQPQHF	TGTGCCAGCAGCTCGGGGGCCGGGGGCAATCAGCCCCAGCATTTT
TRBV27	.	TRBJ2-5	.	CASSLLGGQETQYF	TGTGCCAGCAGTTTATTGGGGGGTCAAGAGACCCAGTACTTC
TRBV4-1	.	TRBJ1-6	.	CASSPRDTPLSPLHF	TGCGCCAGCAGCCCCCGGGACACCCCGCTTTCACCCCTCCACTTT
TRBV9	TRBD1	TRBJ2-1	few	CASSVESPRDRVYNEQFF	TGTGCCAGCAGCGTAGAGAGCCCCCGGGACAGGGTCTACAATGAGCAGTTCTTC
TRBV4-1	.	TRBJ1-5	few	CASSRVSSNQPQHF	TGCGCCAGCAGCCGCGTTTCTAGCAATCAGCCCCAGCATTTT
TRBV19	.	TRBJ1-4	few	CASSIGLGGGYELFF	TGTGCCAGTAGTATAGGATTGGGAGGCGGCTACGAACTGTTTTTT
TRBV6-5	.	TRBJ1-1	.	CASSYLGPLNTEAFF	TGTGCCAGCAGTTACTTGGGGCCGTTGAACACTGAAGCTTTCTTT
TRBV29-1	.	TRBJ2-1	.	CSVEPLLGSSYNEQFF	TGCAGCGTTGAACCTCTCCTGGGATCTTCCTACAATGAGCAGTTCTTC
TRBV4-1	.	TRBJ2-2	.	CASSQERRGGANTGELFF	TGCGCCAGCAGCCAAGAACGACGTGGCGGGGCCAACACCGGGGAGCTGTTTTTT
TRBV25-1	.	TRBJ2-1	.	CASSEIGGYNEQFF	TGTGCCAGCAGTGAAATAGGGGGGTACAATGAGCAGTTCTTC
TRBV4-1	TRBD2	TRBJ2-3	.	CASSQDTSGGVTDTQYF	TGCGCCAGCAGCCAAGATACGAGCGGGGGCGTCACAGATACGCAGTATTTT
TRBV2	.	TRBJ1-1	.	CASSDSRLEAFF	TGTGCCAGCAGTGATAGCCGACTGGAAGCTTTCTTT
TRBV2	TRBD2	TRBJ2-1	.	CAESRRGAYNEQFF	TGTGCCGAGTCAAGACGGGGGGCCTACAATGAGCAGTTCTTC
TRBV6-1	TRBD2	TRBJ2-3	.	CASVQRGTDTQYF	TGTGCCAGCGTGCAGCGGGGAACAGATACGCAGTATTTT
TRBV18	.	TRBJ1-1	.	CASSPPAAGEAFF	TGTGCCAGCTCACCACCGGCTGCAGGTGAAGCTTTCTTT
TRBV4-2	.	TRBJ1-4	.	CASSQVTGEKLFF	TGTGCCAGCAGCCAGGTTACAGGAGAAAAACTGTTTTTT
TRBV27	TRBD1	TRBJ2-7	.	CASSLLAGQDYEQYF	TGTGCCAGCAGTTTATTGGCGGGACAGGACTACGAGCAGTACTTC
TRBV6-5	.	TRBJ1-2	few	CASTTGGLVYGYTF	TGTGCCAGCACCACGGGGGGGCTCGTCTATGGCTACACCTTC
TRBV29-1	TRBD2	TRBJ2-2	.	CSVEVAGNVRGELFF	TGCAGCGTTGAGGTAGCGGGGAACGTACGGGGGGAGCTGTTTTTT
TRBV6-5	.	TRBJ1-2	.	CASSYSRDGYTF	TGTGCCAGCAGTTACTCCAGGGACGGCTACACCTTC
TRBV15	TRBD2	TRBJ2-5	.	CATSGTGLESPEGETQYF	TGTGCCACCAGCGGGACGGGACTAGAGTCACCCGAGGGGGAGACCCAGTACTTC
TRBV7-9	TRBD1	TRBJ2-7	.	CASSSPGQTYEQYF	TGTGCCAGCAGCTCTCCGGGACAGACCTACGAGCAGTACTTC
TRBV12-5	.	TRBJ1-5	.	CASGEGSQPQHF	TGTGCTAGTGGGGAGGGGAGTCAGCCCCAGCATTTT
TRBV29-1	TRBD1	TRBJ2-7	.	CSVTPGQGSYEQYF	TGCAGCGTGACCCCCGGACAGGGGTCCTACGAGCAGTACTTC
TRBV7-7	.	TRBJ2-5	few	CASSPTPAYQETQYF	TGTGCCAGCAGCCCTACGCCAGCCTACCAAGAGACCCAGTACTTC
TRBV11-3	TRBD1	TRBJ1-5	.	CASSLVDRTWPQHF	TGTGCCAGCAGCTTAGTGGACAGGACGTGGCCCCAGCATTTT
TRBV9	TRBD1	TRBJ2-7	.	CASSGRDSSYEQYF	TGTGCCAGCAGCGGACGGGACAGTTCCTACGAGCAGTACTTC
TRBV27	TRBD1	TRBJ2-5	.	CASSLSRIDHRQGAGETQYF	TGTGCCAGCAGTTTATCGCGTATTGACCATCGACAGGGGGCGGGAGAGACCCAGTACTTC
TRBV30	TRBD1	TRBJ1-4	once	CACQTGVEEKLFF	TGTGCCTGCCAGACAGGGGTTGAGGAAAAACTGTTTTTT
TRBV7-9	.	TRBJ2-1	.	CASSFPGYTNEQFF	TGTGCCAGCAGCTTCCCAGGGTATACGAATGAGCAGTTCTTC
TRBV9	.	TRBJ1-2	few	CASSVDSAGAYGYTF	TGTGCCAGCAGCGTAGACTCGGCAGGAGCTTATGGCTACACCTTC
TRBV5-1	TRBD2	TRBJ2-3	.	CASSLIAGLAGTDTQYF	TGCGCCAGCAGCTTGATTGCCGGACTAGCAGGCACAGATACGCAGTATTTT
TRBV30	.	TRBJ1-1	few	CAWSRNTEAFF	TGTGCCTGGAGTCGTAACACTGAAGCTTTCTTT
TRBV7-9	TRBD1	TRBJ1-2	few	CASSSSDPSGGYGYTF	TGTGCCAGCAGCTCATCGGACCCTTCAGGGGGCTATGGCTACACCTTC
TRBV11-2	.	TRBJ1-1	few	CASSLDLGHIGF	TGTGCCAGCAGCTTAGATCTGGGGCATATAGGTTTT
TRBV5-6	TRBD1	TRBJ2-1	.	CASTPGQGAYNEQFF	TGTGCCAGCACACCGGGACAGGGTGCCTACAATGAGCAGTTCTTC
TRBV19	TRBD1	TRBJ1-2	.	CASLTGGHGYTF	TGTGCCAGCCTCACAGGGGGCCATGGCTACACCTTC
TRBV27	.	TRBJ2-6	.	CASSPRILNSGANVLTF	TGTGCCAGCAGCCCTCGTATCCTTAACTCTGGGGCCAACGTCCTGACTTTC
TRBV4-2	TRBD2	TRBJ2-7	few	CASSPGGDYEQYF	TGTGCCAGCAGCCCGGGGGGGGACTACGAGCAGTACTTC
TRBV5-8	.	TRBJ1-2	.	CASSPELAGAYYGYTF	TGTGCCAGCAGCCCGGAATTAGCAGGGGCCTACTATGGCTACACCTTC
TRBV9	.	TRBJ2-1	once	CASSANNEQFF	TGTGCCAGCAGCGCAAACAATGAGCAGTTCTTC
TRBV10-3	TRBD2	TRBJ2-7	few	CATRGGSYEQYF	TGTGCCACCCGGGGCGGGAGCTACGAGCAGTACTTC
TRBV30	.	TRBJ1-5	.	CAWSVGNSNQPQHF	TGTGCCTGGAGTGTAGGTAATAGCAATCAGCCCCAGCATTTT
TRBV11-2	TRBD1	TRBJ1-1	.	CASSSSGGHTEAFF	TGTGCCAGCAGCTCGTCAGGGGGGCACACTGAAGCTTTCTTT
TRBV30	.	TRBJ2-7	.	CAWIEDGHYEQYF	TGTGCCTGGATTGAGGACGGGCACTACGAGCAGTACTTC
TRBV30	.	TRBJ2-2	.	CAWRYGRNTGELFF	TGTGCCTGGAGGTACGGGAGGAACACCGGGGAGCTGTTTTTT
TRBV6-5	TRBD1	TRBJ1-4	.	CASRQGADEKLFF	TGTGCCAGCAGACAGGGGGCAGATGAAAAACTGTTTTTT
TRBV6-1	.	TRBJ2-6	few	CASTRDQANVLTF	TGTGCCAGCACCAGGGACCAGGCCAACGTCCTGACTTTC
TRBV6-1	.	TRBJ1-1	few	CASRSAELKAFF	TGTGCCAGCAGATCCGCGGAGTTGAAGGCTTTCTTT
TRBV30	.	TRBJ2-2	.	CAWTWGKTGGYTGELFF	TGTGCCTGGACGTGGGGAAAGACAGGAGGGTACACCGGGGAGCTGTTTTTT